Below are 6 T cell receptor beta chains sequenced from a single sample in a study of blood T cells in healthy people across ages. Primers used in a second PCR of about 7 to 11 cycles were a sample-barcoded 5' primer and a J-beta primer mix. In TCRdb, the 5' RACE reads were re-called with MiXCR into one record per CDR3 protein. The profile covers 2 million or so distinct CDR3 sequences, with less than 50% appearing a single time and approximately 2.1% taken by the ten largest. Sequencing was performed on blood. These receptors all come from a middle-aged woman in good health.

This rearrangement joins TRBV4-1 to TRBJ1-2; D may be TRBD1 (5 bases). The CDR3 loop spans 15 amino acids. V lost 5 bases and J 2 bases, leaving 15 bases between the germline ends. The germline gives CDR1 MGHRA, CDR2 YSYEKL. The CDR3: CASSAQVRANYGYTF. CDR3 coding DNA: TGCGCCAGCAGCGCACAGGTTAGGGCCAACTATGGCTACACCTTC.

V usage is TRBV12-3 or TRBV12-4 and J usage is TRBJ2-3, with 7 bases fitting TRBD1. This CDR3 contains 14 residues. The V and J ends lost 4 bases and 7 bases, in that order; junction bases with no gene match: 8. CDR3 sequence (DNA): TGTGCCAGCAGTTCTCGACAGGGCAGGAATACGCAGTATTTT. It is translated as CASSSRQGRNTQYF.

In this sample, this clonotype turned up a few times. DNA for the CDR3: TGTGCCAGCAGAACAACCTGGACAGGGATGGGGGATACGCAGTATTTT. The encoded protein is CASRTTWTGMGDTQYF. V usage is TRBV11-2 and J usage is TRBJ2-3, with 8 bases lining up with TRBD1. The germline CDR1 and CDR2 sequences are SGHAT and FQNNGV. Trimming took 6 bases from V and 6 from J; bases not matched to a gene: 14. This CDR3 spans 16 amino acids.

This clonotype was detected only a few times. The chain joins TRBV10-3 to TRBJ2-3; 8 bases are shared with TRBD1. J was trimmed by 3 bases and V by 4 bases; bases with no gene match: 3. This CDR3 comprises 14 residues. Germline CDR1 ENHRY, CDR2 SYGVKD. In nucleotides, the CDR3 is TGTGCCATCAGTGGACAGGGGTGGACAGATACGCAGTATTTT. This sequence encodes CAISGQGWTDTQYF.

The chain is built from TRBV15 and TRBJ1-2; 7 bases agree with TRBD1. Germline V gives CDR1 LNHNV, CDR2 YYDKDF (reference sequence). Unmatched junction bases numbered 7, after V lost 4 bases and J lost 2 bases. CDR3 size: 15 residues. CDR3 coding DNA: TGTGCCACCAGCATACAGACAGGGACGAACTATGGCTACACCTTC. This gives the protein CATSIQTGTNYGYTF.

This chain links TRBV12-3 or TRBV12-4 with TRBJ2-4; 12 bases fit TRBD2. The J segment lost 7 bases and the V segment lost 2 bases, leaving 0 bases of the junction unmatched. The CDR3 covers 14 residues. The CDR3: CASSLTSGGNIQYF. For the CDR3, the DNA is TGTGCCAGCAGTTTAACTAGCGGGGGGAACATTCAGTACTTC.